The rows below give T cell receptor beta chains drawn from one sample of a study of technical replicates of blood from several donors. Using immunoSEQ multiplex PCR, the repertoire was profiled, and TCRdb retains in-frame clones only, with some absent. The table has around 83,000 clones, 85% to 95% seen once. The specimen sequenced was T cells isolated from PBMCs. The receptors originated from a human donor in good health. CDR3s include the opening cysteine and the closing phenylalanine or tryptophan. A D gene is named only where the DNA matches it firmly.

>TRBV5-1|TRBJ1-2|-
TGCGCCAGCAGCTATGGGACACTCGAAAATGGCTACACCTTC
CASSYGTLENGYTF
>TRBV5-1|TRBJ1-5|-
TGCGCCAGCAGCAAAGACGGGATTTATAGCAATCAGCCCCAGCATTTT
CASSKDGIYSNQPQHF
>TRBV10-1|TRBJ2-7|TRBD2
TGCGCCAGCAGTGAGTCGTTGGGGACTAGCAACGAGCAGTACTTC
CASSESLGTSNEQYF
>TRBV15|TRBJ2-1|-
TGTGCCACCAGCAGTGGGGGCGACTTGATTGAGCAGTTCTTC
CATSSGGDLIEQFF
>TRBV6-1|TRBJ1-5|-
TGTGCCAGCAGTGAAGAAAGGAGTCAGCCCCAGCATTTT
CASSEERSQPQHF
>TRBV11-3|TRBJ2-1|-
TGTGCCAGCAGCCGTCGGGGCGGGGGCTTCTCCAATGAGCAGTTCTTC
CASSRRGGGFSNEQFF
>TRBV5-1|TRBJ2-7|-
TGCGCCAGCAGCTTGGCGGTTTTAGGGGGTACTGACCGACCTTACGAGCAGTACTTC
CASSLAVLGGTDRPYEQYF
>TRBV27|TRBJ1-2|-
TGTGCCAGCAGCACCCCGGGGGGTAGGGGGAACTATGGCTACACCTTC
CASSTPGGRGNYGYTF
>TRBV7-2|TRBJ1-2|-
TGTGCCAGCAGCTTGGCCCGACAGGTTCCCTTCTATGGCTACACCTTC
CASSLARQVPFYGYTF
>TRBV5-6|TRBJ2-5|-
TGTGCCAGCAGCTCCGTGGCCGGGGACCAAGAGACCCAGTACTTC
CASSSVAGDQETQYF
>TRBV5-1|TRBJ2-7|TRBD1
TGCGCCAGCAGCTTGCGGACAGGGTATTACGAGCAGTACTTC
CASSLRTGYYEQYF
>TRBV14|TRBJ2-1|-
TGTGCCAGCAGCCAAGTCCAGGGGAGCTCCTACAATGAGCAGTTCTTC
CASSQVQGSSYNEQFF
>TRBV13|TRBJ1-2|-
TGTGCCAGCAGCATATCACCCAGGGTTTTCGGCTACACCTTC
CASSISPRVFGYTF
>TRBV6-1|TRBJ2-7|-
TGTGCCAGCAGTACAGGAGAATCTTACGAGCAGTACTTC
CASSTGESYEQYF
>TRBV19|TRBJ2-5|-
TGTGCCAGTAGCACAGGGTACCAAGAGACCCAGTACTTC
CASSTGYQETQYF
>TRBV18|TRBJ1-1|TRBD1
TGTGCCAGCTCACCATTAACAGGGGGAGGGTCTGAAGCTTTCTTT
CASSPLTGGGSEAFF
>TRBV4-1|TRBJ2-1|-
TGCGCCAGCAGCTTCGGGGGTTACTCCTACAATGAGCAGTTCTTC
CASSFGGYSYNEQFF
>TRBV11-2|TRBJ2-3|-
TGTGCCAGCAGCTTACAAACAGATACGCAGTATTTT
CASSLQTDTQYF
>TRBV6-5|TRBJ1-3|TRBD1
TGTGCCAGCAGTCCACAGGGGGCCCCTCATAACACCATATATTTT
CASSPQGAPHNTIYF
>TRBV5-4|TRBJ1-5|-
TGTGCCAGCAGCTTGGACGGGGTCAATCAGCCCCAGCATTTT
CASSLDGVNQPQHF